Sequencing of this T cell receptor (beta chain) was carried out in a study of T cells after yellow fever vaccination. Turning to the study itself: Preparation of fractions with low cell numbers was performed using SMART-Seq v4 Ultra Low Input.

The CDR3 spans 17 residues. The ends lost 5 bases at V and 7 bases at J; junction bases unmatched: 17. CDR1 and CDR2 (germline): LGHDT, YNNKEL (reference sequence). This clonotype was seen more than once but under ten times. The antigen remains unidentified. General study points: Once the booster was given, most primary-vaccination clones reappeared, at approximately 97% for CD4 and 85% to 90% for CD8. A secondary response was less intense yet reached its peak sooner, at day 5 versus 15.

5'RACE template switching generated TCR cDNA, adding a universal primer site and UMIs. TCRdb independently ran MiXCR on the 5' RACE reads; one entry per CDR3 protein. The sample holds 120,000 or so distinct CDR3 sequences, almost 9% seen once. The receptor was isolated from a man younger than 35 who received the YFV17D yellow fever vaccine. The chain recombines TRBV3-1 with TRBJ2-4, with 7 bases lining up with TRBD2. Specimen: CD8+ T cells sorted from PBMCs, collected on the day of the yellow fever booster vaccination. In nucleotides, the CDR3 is TGTGCCAGCAGCAGAAGCTCGGTCCAGGTGGGGGGGAACATTCAGTACTTC. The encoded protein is CASSRSSVQVGGNIQYF.